This T cell receptor (beta chain) is drawn from a study of shared T cell receptors in the human thymus. This table comes from immunoSEQ multiplex PCR, and its TCRdb copy is limited to in-frame clones, with some not included. The table includes about 380,000 clones, just under 95% detected once. Sequencing used thymocytes. This sequence originates from a human donor.

The CDR3 is CASSLDRAALGPSGNTIYF. Here the CDR3 DNA reads TGTGCCAGCAGCTTGGACAGGGCCGCGCTCGGGCCCTCTGGAAACACCATATATTTT. The rearrangement uses TRBV5-8 and TRBJ1-3; D may be TRBD1 (6 bases). CDR1 is SGHTS, CDR2 YDEGEE, per germline. Trimming pared 0 bases from V and 0 bases from J, leaving 19 bases between. The CDR3 has 19 residues.